This T cell receptor beta chain was identified in a study of blood T cell repertoires in COVID-19. Germline lookup yields CDR1 SGHNT and CDR2 YYREEE (reference sequence). Trimming stripped 2 bases from V and 2 bases from J, with 13 bases between. This CDR3 is 15 amino acids long. This table comes from immunoSEQ multiplex PCR, and its TCRdb copy is limited to in-frame clones, with some not included. The sample lists hundreds of thousands of clones; 88% were seen once. The chain recombines TRBV5-4 with TRBJ2-5; D possibly corresponds to TRBD1 (5 bases). Sequencing was performed on peripheral blood. The sequence derives from a woman aged 40 to 55 who had recovered from COVID-19. The chain's CDR3 is CASSFQQVGQETQYF. DNA for the CDR3: TGTGCCAGCAGCTTTCAACAGGTGGGTCAAGAGACCCAGTACTTC.